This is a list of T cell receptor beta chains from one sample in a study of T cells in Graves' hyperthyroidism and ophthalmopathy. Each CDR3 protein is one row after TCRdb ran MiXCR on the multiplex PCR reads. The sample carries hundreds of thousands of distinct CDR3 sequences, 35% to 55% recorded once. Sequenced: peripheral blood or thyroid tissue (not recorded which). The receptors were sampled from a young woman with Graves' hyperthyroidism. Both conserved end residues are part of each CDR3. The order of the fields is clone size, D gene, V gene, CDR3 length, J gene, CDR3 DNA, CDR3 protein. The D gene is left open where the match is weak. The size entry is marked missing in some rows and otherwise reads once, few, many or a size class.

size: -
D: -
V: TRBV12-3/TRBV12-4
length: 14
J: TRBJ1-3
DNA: TGTGCCAGCAGTTTCACCCGGGCGGGAAACACCATATATTTT
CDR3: CASSFTRAGNTIYF

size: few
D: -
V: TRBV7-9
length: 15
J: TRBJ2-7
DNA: TGTGCCAGCAGCCTAGGGACCCAGCGGGCGTACGAGCAGTACTTC
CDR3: CASSLGTQRAYEQYF

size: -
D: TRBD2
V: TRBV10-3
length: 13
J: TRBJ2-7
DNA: TGTGCCAGAATACCGGGACTAAACGTACTGCAGTACTTC
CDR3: CARIPGLNVLQYF

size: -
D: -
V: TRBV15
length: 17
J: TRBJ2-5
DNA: TGTGCCACCAGCAGAGATTGGGCTTCAGGATTCAATCAGCCCCAGTACTTC
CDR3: CATSRDWASGFNQPQYF

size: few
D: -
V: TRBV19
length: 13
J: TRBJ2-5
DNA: TGTGCCAGTCGGGGAGGCGGGATAGAGACCCAGTACTTC
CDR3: CASRGGGIETQYF

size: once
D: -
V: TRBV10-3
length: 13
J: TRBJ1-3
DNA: TGTGCCATCAGTGGGGTAACAGGGAACACCATATATTTT
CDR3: CAISGVTGNTIYF

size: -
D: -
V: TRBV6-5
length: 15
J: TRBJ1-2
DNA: TGTGCCAGCAGTTACTGGACAGACTCTAACTATGGCTACACCTTC
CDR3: CASSYWTDSNYGYTF

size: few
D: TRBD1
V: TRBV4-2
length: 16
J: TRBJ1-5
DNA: TGTGCCAGCAGCCAAGACCAGGGGGGCGGCAATCAGCCCCAGCATTTT
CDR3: CASSQDQGGGNQPQHF

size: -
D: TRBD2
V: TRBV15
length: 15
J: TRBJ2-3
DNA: TGTGCCACCAGCAGAGATGGGAGGGAGATGGGTACGCAGTATTTT
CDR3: CATSRDGREMGTQYF

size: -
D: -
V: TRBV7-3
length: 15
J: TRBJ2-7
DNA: TGCGCCAGCAGCCAAGAGCCCGGGAACTCCTACGAGCAGTACTTC
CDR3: CASSQEPGNSYEQYF

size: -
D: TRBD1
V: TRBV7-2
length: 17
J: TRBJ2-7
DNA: TGTGCCAGCAGCTTAGCAGGACAGGGGTTAAGCTCCTACGAGCAGTACTTC
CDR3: CASSLAGQGLSSYEQYF

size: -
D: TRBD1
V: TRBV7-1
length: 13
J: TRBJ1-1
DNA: TGTGCCAGCAGCTCACCCAGGGGGACTGAAGCTTTCTTT
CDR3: CASSSPRGTEAFF

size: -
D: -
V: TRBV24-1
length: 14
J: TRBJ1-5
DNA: TGTGCCACCAGTGAAAGGGCGATTGGGCAGCCCCAGCATTTT
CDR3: CATSERAIGQPQHF

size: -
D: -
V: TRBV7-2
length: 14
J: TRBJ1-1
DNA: TGTGCCAGCAGCTCCGATGGGGTGAACACTGAAGCTTTCTTT
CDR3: CASSSDGVNTEAFF

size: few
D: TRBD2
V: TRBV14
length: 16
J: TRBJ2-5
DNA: TGTGCCAGCAGCCAAGCTCCGCGGGGGGGCCGCGAGACCCAGTACTTC
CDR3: CASSQAPRGGRETQYF

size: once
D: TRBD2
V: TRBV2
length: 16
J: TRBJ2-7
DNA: TGTGCCAGCAGCATCTCCGGGACTAGCGGGAGGATGGAGCAGTACTTC
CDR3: CASSISGTSGRMEQYF

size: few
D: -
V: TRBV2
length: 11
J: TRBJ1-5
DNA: TGTGCCCGCAGTGAGGGTCAGCCCCAGCATTTT
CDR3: CARSEGQPQHF

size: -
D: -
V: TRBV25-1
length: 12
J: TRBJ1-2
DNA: TGTGCCAGCTTAGTCGAGACAGAAGGCTACACCTTC
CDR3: CASLVETEGYTF

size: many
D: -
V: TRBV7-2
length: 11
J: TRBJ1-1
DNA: TGTGCCAGCATGGAGAACACTGAAGCTTTCTTT
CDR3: CASMENTEAFF

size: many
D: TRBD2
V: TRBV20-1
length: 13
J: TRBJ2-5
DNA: TGCAGTGCTAGCCTAGCGGGAGGGGAGACCCAGTACTTC
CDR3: CSASLAGGETQYF

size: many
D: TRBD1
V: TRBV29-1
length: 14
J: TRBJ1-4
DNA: TGCAGCGTCCGAGAGAACAGGGGATCGAAAAAACTGTTTTTT
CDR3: CSVRENRGSKKLFF

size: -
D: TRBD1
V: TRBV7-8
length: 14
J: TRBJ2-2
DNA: TGTGCCAGCAGCAAAGCGCAGGGGACAGAGATGCTGTTTTTT
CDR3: CASSKAQGTEMLFF

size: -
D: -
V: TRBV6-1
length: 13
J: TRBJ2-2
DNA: TGTGCCAGCAGCCGGGCCTTCATAGGGGAGCTGTTTTTT
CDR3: CASSRAFIGELFF

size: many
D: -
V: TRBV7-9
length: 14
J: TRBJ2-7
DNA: TGTGCCAGCAGCTTAAGCGGCAGAATCTACGAGCAGTACTTC
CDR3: CASSLSGRIYEQYF

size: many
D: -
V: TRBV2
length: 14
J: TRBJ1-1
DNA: TGTGCCAGCAGTCCGGCAGGGGTGGGTACTGAAGCTTTCTTT
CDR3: CASSPAGVGTEAFF

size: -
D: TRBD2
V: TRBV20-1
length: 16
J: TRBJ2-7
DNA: TGCAGTGCTAAAAAACTGTGGACTAGCGGGAGCTACGAGCAGTACTTC
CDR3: CSAKKLWTSGSYEQYF

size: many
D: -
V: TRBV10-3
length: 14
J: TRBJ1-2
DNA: TGTGCCATCAGTGAGGTACAGAATAACTATGGCTACACCTTC
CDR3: CAISEVQNNYGYTF

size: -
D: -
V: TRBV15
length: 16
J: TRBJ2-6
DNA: TGTGCCACCAGCGAACCCAGGATCTCTGGGGCCAACGTCCTGACTTTC
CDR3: CATSEPRISGANVLTF

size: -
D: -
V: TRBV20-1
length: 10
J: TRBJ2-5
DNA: TGCAGTGCTAGAGATTTAACCCAGTACTTC
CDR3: CSARDLTQYF

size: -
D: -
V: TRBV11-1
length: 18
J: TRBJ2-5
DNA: TGTGCCAGCTCCCCGGTGTTCAAGGTGCCTGGAGGGCCAGAGACCCAGTACTTC
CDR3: CASSPVFKVPGGPETQYF

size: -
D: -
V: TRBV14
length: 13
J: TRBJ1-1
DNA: TGTGCCAGCAGCCGGGGGGGAGGGGCTGAAGCTTTCTTT
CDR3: CASSRGGGAEAFF

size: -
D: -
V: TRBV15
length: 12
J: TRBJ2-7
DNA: TGTGCCACCAGCAGTGGGGGGCCAAATCAGTACTTC
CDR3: CATSSGGPNQYF

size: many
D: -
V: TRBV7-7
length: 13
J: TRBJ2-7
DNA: TGTGCTAGCAGCATGACAGGAAGCTACGAGCAGTACTTC
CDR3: CASSMTGSYEQYF

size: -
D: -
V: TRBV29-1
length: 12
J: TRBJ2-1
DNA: TGCAGCGTGGCCGGGGGTATCGGTGAGCAGTTCTTC
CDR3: CSVAGGIGEQFF

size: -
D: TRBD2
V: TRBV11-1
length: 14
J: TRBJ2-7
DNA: TGTGCCAGCTCACCATGGGCCAGGGAGGGCGAGCAGTACTTC
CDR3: CASSPWAREGEQYF

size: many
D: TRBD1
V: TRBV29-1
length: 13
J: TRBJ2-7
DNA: TGCAGCGTAGGACAGGGGGCCGGGTACGAGCAGTACTTC
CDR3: CSVGQGAGYEQYF